Each of the 11 T cell receptor beta chains below was sequenced from the same sample in a study of blood T cell repertoires in COVID-19. Sequencing was performed with immunoSEQ multiplex PCR; in TCRdb, only in-frame clones are kept and a portion is missing. This table has 150,000 to 200,000 clones, approximately 86% appearing once. The sequenced sample was peripheral blood. These receptors came from a man aged 60 to 75 with acute or convalescent COVID-19.

This clone showed up just once. The chain couples TRBV4-2 to TRBJ2-7; maybe TRBD2 (5 bases). V shed 3 bases and J shed 2 bases, with 8 bases lying between them. The CDR3 has 13 residues. Germline V CDR1 and CDR2: LGHNA, YNFKEQ. CDR3 in amino acids: CASSQTGTYEQYF. The DNA for the CDR3 is TGTGCCAGCAGCCAGACGGGAACCTACGAGCAGTACTTC.

The J gene is TRBJ2-3, the V gene TRBV5-6, with 7 bases aligning to TRBD2. The CDR3 runs 13 residues. Trimming at V came to 3 bases and at J to 5 bases, leaving 3 bases not matched to a gene. Germline CDR1 reads SGHDT; CDR2 reads YYEEEE. CDR3 amino acids: CASSSGLVDTQYF. The CDR3 DNA reads TGTGCCAGCAGCTCCGGACTAGTAGATACGCAGTATTTT.

In its sample, this clone was seen a few times. J is TRBJ1-1 and V is TRBV9; 8 bases align to TRBD1. Per the germline V gene, CDR1 is SGDLS and CDR2 is YYNGEE. The CDR3 totals 13 residues. The V segment lost 2 bases and the J segment 9 bases; nucleotides outside the gene matches: 6. DNA of the CDR3: TGTGCCAGCAGCGTGACAGGGGTAGGGAAAGCTTTCTTT. It encodes CASSVTGVGKAFF. The entire variable domain, with the rest obtained from reference TRBV9 and TRBJ1-1, is as follows: DSGVTQTPKHLITATGQRVTLRCSPRSGDLSVYWYQQSLDQGLQFLIQYYNGEERAKGNILERFSAQQFPDLHSELNLSSLELGDSALYFCASSVTGVGKAFFGQGTRLTVV.

The rearrangement uses TRBV9 and TRBJ2-2; 7 bases fit TRBD1. Germline assignment: CDR1 SGDLS and CDR2 YYNGEE. V gave up 0 bases and J gave up 7 bases; unmatched junction bases: 6. This CDR3 region has 15 residues. CDR3: CASSVANRGIGELFF. DNA of the CDR3: TGTGCCAGCAGCGTAGCGAACAGGGGAATCGGGGAGCTGTTTTTT.

As to this clone: Different DNA sequences within this sample yield the same CDR3. In DNA, the CDR3 is TGTGCCAGCAGTTTAGGGGGAGGTTCCTACAATGAGCAGTTCTTC. Protein product: CASSLGGGSYNEQFF. The chain uses TRBV27 and TRBJ2-1; weak D call: TRBD2 (6 bases). Germline V lookup: CDR1 MNHEY, CDR2 SMNVEV (reference sequence). This CDR3 comprises 15 residues. V shed 2 bases and J shed 1 base, with 9 bases lying between them.

This clone occurred a few times. The rearrangement links TRBV6-4 to TRBJ1-3, with TRBD1 identical over 9 bases. The germline CDR1 and CDR2 sequences are MRHNA and SNTAGT. This CDR3 is built from 15 residues. The V segment lost 6 bases and the J segment 3 bases; nucleotides outside the gene matches: 6. The CDR3 bases are TGTGCCAGCAGGGGACAGGGCCACTTTGGAAACACCATATATTTT. This translates into CASRGQGHFGNTIYF.

This sequence joins TRBV23-1 and TRBJ1-2; weak D call: TRBD1 (5 bases). TRBV23-1 is an ORF; its function is uncertain. V lost 0 bases, J lost 4 bases, and 24 bases lay in between. The CDR3 has 19 residues. The CDR3 here is CASSQSCGGDRGSVYGYTF. CDR3 sequence (DNA): TGCGCCAGCAGTCAATCGTGTGGGGGGGATAGGGGATCGGTCTATGGCTACACCTTC.

This chain links TRBV7-9 with TRBJ1-1, with TRBD1 as a possible D gene (5 bases). Germline CDR1 and CDR2: SEHNR and FQNEAQ (reference sequence). V was clipped by 5 bases and J by 6 bases, with 22 bases between them. The CDR3 sequence is 16 residues long. CDR3 in DNA: TGTGCCAGCAGCCCCCAGGGTTGGTGGCCGGGCGCTGAAGCTTTCTTT. Translated: CASSPQGWWPGAEAFF.

This clone appeared once. The CDR3 nucleotides are TGCGCCAGCAGCCTGACAGGGAAAGGAGAAGCTTTCTTT. This translates into CASSLTGKGEAFF. The genes are TRBV5-1 and TRBJ1-1; 7 bases are shared with TRBD1. The CDR3 runs to 13 residues. Per the germline V gene, CDR1 is SGHRS and CDR2 is YFSETQ. With 4 bases clipped from V and 8 bases from J, the junction kept 8 bases outside the gene matches.

The CDR3 sequence is CASSPVNSLPGLAGVGETQYF. The CDR3 DNA reads TGTGCCAGCTCACCCGTGAACTCATTGCCGGGACTAGCGGGAGTGGGAGAGACCCAGTACTTC. This sequence joins TRBV18 and TRBJ2-5, with 14 bases identical to TRBD2. Trimming removed 3 bases from V and 4 bases from J; junction bases left unmatched: 19. Per the germline V gene, CDR1 is KGHSH and CDR2 is LQKENI. The CDR3 sequence is 21 residues long.

The chain couples TRBV2 to TRBJ2-7, with TRBD2 matching over 10 bases. The CDR3 runs to 14 residues. V shed 1 base and J 8 bases; nucleotides not matched to a gene: 5. Looked up from germline, CDR1 is SNHLY and CDR2 is FYNNEI. As DNA, the CDR3 is TGTGCCAGCAGTGAAGGCGGAGCGGGAGGGCAGCAGTACTTC. Amino acid sequence: CASSEGGAGGQQYF.